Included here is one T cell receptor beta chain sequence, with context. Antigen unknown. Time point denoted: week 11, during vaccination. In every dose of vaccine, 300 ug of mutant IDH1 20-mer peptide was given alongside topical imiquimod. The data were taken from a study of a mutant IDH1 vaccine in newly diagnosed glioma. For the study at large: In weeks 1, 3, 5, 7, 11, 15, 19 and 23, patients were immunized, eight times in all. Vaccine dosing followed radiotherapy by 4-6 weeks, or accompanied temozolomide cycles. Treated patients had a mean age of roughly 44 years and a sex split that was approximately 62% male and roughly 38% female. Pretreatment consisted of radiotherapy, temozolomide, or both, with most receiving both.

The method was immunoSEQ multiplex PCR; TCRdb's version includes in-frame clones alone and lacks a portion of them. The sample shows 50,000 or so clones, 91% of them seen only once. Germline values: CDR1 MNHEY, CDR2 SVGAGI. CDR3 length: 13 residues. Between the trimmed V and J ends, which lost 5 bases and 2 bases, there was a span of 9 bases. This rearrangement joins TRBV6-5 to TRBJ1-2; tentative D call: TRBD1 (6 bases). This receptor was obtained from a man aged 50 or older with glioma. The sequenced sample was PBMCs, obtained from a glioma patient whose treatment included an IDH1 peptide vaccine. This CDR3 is CASSPQGNYGYTF. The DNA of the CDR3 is TGTGCCAGCAGTCCTCAGGGGAACTATGGCTACACCTTC.